This record looks at one T cell receptor beta chain sequence and its context. Its target is not known. Relying on iRepertoire HTBI primers and Arm-PCR of CDR3 regions, the team built TCR beta libraries. TCRdb re-called the multiplex PCR reads with MiXCR, one entry per CDR3 protein. Of some 440,000 distinct CDR3 sequences listed, about a fifth are singletons. This sample was included in a study of regulatory T cells in long-lasting Graves disease. The study's findings and limits: Persistent disease showed a preference for TRBV28, TRBJ1-2 and TRBJ2-5. Because few samples were included, accuracy may have been lower. Examination was confined to peripheral blood, excluding thyroid tissue. Graves' patients with persistent disease showed TCR diversity lower than patients newly diagnosed.

V was shortened by 5 bases and J by 5 bases, with 9 bases between the two germline ends. The CDR3 loop spans 12 amino acids. Germline CDR1 GTSNPN, CDR2 SVGIG (reference sequence). Indicated time point: persistent/refractory GD, antithyroid drugs over 5 years with positive TRAb. Following extraction of RNA from PBMCs, that RNA was used to make the TCR library. The chain uses TRBV30 and TRBJ1-4, with a possible D match to TRBD1 (5 bases). This specimen was peripheral blood mononuclear cells (PBMCs), taken when the disease was refractory, from a patient treated with antithyroid drugs. This TCR derives from a female donor with Graves disease. The CDR3 is CAWGGTNEKLFF. Here the CDR3 DNA reads TGTGCCTGGGGGGGAACCAATGAAAAACTGTTTTTT.